The clone carrying this T cell receptor beta chain occurred a few times. The data were obtained in a study of patients and donors after allogeneic stem cell transplantation. CDR1 and CDR2 (germline): SGHVS, FQNEAQ. There are 13 residues in the CDR3. The V and J ends lost 2 bases and 3 bases respectively, with 8 bases between them. TCRdb itself ran the RT-PCR reads through MiXCR, one entry per CDR3 protein. The sample includes about 960,000 distinct CDR3 sequences, under 20% of them seen just once. The chain carries TRBV7-8 and TRBJ2-7; D is ambiguous. This clonotype originated in a human donor who was either an allogeneic HSCT recipient or a stem cell or donor lymphocyte infusion donor (not recorded which). It is not recorded whose cells these are; they may come from a transplant donor. Sample: blood, either unsorted or a sorted T cell fraction (not recorded which). The CDR3 DNA sequence: TGTGCCAGCAGCTTAAGCGCAGACTACGAGCAGTACTTC. Its translation: CASSLSADYEQYF.